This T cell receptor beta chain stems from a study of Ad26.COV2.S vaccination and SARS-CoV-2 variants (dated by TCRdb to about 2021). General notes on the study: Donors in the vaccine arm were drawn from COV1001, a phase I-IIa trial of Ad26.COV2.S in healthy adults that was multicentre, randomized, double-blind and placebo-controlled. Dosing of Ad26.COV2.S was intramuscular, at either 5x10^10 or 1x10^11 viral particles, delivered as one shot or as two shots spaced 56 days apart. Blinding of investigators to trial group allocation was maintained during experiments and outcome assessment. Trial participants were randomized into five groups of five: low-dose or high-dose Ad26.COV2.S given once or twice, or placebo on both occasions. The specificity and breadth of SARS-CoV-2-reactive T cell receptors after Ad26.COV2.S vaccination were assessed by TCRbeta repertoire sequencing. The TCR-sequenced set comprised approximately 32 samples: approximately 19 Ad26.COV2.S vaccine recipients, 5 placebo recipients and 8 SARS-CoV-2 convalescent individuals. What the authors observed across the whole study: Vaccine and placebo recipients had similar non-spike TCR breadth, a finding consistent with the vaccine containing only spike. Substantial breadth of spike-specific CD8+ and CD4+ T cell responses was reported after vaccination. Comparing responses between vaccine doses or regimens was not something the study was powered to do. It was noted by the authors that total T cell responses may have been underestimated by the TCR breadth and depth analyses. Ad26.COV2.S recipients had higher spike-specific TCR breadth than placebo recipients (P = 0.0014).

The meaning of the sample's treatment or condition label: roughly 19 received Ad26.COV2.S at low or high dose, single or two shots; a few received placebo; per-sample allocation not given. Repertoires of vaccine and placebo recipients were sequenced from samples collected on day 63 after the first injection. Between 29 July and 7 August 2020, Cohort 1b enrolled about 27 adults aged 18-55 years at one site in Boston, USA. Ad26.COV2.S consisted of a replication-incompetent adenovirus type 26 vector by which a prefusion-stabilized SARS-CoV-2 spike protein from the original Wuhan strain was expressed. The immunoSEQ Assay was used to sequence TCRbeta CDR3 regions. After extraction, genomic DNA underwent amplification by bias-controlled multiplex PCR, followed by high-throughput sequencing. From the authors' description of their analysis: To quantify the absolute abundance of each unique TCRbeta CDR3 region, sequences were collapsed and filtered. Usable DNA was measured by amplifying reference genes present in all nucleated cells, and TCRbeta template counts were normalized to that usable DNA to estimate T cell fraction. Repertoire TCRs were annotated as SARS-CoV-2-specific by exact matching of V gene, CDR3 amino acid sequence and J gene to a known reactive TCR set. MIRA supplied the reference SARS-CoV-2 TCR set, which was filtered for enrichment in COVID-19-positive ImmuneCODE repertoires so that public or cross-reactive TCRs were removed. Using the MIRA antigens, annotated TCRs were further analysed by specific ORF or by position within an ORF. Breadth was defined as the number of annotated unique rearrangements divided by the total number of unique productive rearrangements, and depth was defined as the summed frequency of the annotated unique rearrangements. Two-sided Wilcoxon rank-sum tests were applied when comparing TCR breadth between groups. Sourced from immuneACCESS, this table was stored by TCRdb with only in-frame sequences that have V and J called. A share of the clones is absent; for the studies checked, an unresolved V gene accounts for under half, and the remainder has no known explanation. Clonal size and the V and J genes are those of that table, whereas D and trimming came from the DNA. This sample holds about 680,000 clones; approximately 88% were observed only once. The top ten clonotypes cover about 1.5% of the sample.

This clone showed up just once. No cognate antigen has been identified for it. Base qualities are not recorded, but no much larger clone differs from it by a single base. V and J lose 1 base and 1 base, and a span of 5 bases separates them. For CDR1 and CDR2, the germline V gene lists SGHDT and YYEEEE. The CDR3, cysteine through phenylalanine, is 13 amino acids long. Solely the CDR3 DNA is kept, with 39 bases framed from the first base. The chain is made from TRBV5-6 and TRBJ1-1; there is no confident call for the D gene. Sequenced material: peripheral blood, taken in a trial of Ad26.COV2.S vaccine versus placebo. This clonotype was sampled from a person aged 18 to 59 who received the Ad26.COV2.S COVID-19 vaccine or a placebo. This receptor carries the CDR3 CASSLWRNTEAFF. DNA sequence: TGTGCCAGCAGCTTGTGGCGGAACACTGAAGCTTTCTTT.